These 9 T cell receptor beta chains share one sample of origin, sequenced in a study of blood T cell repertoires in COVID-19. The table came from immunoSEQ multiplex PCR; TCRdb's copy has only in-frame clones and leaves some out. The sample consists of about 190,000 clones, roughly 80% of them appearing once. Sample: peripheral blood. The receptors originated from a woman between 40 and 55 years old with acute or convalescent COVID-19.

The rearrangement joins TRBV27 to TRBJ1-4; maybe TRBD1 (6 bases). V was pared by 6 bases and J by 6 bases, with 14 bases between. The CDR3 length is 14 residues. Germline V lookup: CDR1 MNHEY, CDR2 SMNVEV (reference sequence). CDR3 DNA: TGTGCCAGCAGGCCGACAGGAAGGGATGAAAAACTGTTTTTT. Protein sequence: CASRPTGRDEKLFF.

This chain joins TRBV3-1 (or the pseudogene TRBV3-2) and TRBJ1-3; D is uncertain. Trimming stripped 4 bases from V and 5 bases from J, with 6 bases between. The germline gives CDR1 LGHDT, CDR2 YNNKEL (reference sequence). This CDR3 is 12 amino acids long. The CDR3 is CASSPMRNTIYF. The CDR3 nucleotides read TGTGCCAGCAGCCCTATGAGAAACACCATATATTTT.

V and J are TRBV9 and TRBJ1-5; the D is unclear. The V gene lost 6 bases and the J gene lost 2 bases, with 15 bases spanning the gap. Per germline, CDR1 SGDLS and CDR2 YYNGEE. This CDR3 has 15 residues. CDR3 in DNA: TGTGCCAGCAACCCTACGTACGTGGGCAATCAGCCCCAGCATTTT. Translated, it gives CASNPTYVGNQPQHF.

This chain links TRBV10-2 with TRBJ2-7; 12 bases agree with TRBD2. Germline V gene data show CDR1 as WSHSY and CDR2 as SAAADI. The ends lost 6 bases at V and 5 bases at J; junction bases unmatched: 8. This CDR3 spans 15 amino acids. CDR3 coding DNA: TGCGCCAGCAGAGAGAGACTAGCGGGAGATGACGAGCAGTACTTC. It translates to CASRERLAGDDEQYF.

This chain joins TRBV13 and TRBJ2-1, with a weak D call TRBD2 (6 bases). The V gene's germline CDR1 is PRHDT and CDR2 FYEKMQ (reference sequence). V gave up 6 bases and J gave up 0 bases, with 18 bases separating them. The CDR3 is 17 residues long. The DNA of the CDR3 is TGTGCCAGCAGTGACGACCCATTAGCGGACTCCTACAATGAGCAGTTCTTC. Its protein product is CASSDDPLADSYNEQFF.

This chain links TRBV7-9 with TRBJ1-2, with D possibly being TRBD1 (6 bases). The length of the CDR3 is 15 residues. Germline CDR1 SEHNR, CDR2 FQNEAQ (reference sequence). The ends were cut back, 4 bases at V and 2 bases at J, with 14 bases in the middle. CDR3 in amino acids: CASSYHGTQNYGYTF. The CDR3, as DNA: TGTGCCAGCAGCTACCACGGGACACAAAACTATGGCTACACCTTC.

CDR3 DNA: TGTGCCAGCAGTTACCGGGGTATCACTGAAGCTTTCTTT. Protein: CASSYRGITEAFF. V gene TRBV6-5 combines with J gene TRBJ1-1; D is ambiguous. Trimming took off 2 bases at V and 4 bases at J, with 8 bases between the two ends. The germline V gene encodes CDR1 MNHEY and CDR2 SVGAGI. This CDR3 has 13 amino acids.

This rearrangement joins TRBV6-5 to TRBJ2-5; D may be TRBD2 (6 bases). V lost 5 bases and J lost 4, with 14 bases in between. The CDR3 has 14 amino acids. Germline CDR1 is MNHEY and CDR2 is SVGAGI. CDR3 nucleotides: TGTGCCAGCAGTCGGGGGTTATCCTCAGAGACCCAGTACTTC. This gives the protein CASSRGLSSETQYF.

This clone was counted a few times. In nucleotides, the CDR3 is TGTGCCAGCAGCTCGCGGACAGCCCGCGGATACGAGCAGTACTTC. Its translation: CASSSRTARGYEQYF. The gene calls are TRBV9 and TRBJ2-7; TRBD1 might be the D (6 bases). The CDR3 consists of 15 residues. Looked up from germline, CDR1 is SGDLS and CDR2 is YYNGEE. V was cut by 4 bases and J by 4 bases, with 18 bases left in between.